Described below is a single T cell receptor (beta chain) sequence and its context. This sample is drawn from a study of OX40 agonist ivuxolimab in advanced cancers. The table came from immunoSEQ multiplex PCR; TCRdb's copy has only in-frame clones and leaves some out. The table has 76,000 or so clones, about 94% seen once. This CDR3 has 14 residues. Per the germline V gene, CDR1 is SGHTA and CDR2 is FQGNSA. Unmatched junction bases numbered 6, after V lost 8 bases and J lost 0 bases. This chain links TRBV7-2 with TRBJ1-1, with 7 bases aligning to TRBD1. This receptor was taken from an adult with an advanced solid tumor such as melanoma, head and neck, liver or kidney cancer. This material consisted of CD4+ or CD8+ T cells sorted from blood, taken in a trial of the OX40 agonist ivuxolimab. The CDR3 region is CASPDRDMNTEAFF. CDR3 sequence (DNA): TGTGCCAGCCCTGACAGGGACATGAACACTGAAGCTTTCTTT. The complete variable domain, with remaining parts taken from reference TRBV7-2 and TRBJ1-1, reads GAGVSQSPSNKVTEKGKDVELRCDPISGHTALYWYRQSLGQGLEFLIYFQGNSAPDKSGLPSDRFSAERTGGSVSTLTIQRTQQEDSAVYLCASPDRDMNTEAFFGQGTRLTVV.